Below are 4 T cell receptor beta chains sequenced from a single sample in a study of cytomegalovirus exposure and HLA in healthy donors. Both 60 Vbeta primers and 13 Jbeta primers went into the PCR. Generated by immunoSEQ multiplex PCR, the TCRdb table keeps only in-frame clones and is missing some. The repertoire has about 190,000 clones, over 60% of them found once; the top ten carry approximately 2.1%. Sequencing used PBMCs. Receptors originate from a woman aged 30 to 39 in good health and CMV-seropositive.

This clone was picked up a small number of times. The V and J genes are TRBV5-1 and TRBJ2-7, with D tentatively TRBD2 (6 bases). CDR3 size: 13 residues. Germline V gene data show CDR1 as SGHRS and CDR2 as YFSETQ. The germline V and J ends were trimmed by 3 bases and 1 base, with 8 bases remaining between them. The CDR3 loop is CASSSTSSYEQYF. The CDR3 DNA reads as TGCGCCAGCAGCTCGACTAGTTCCTACGAGCAGTACTTC.

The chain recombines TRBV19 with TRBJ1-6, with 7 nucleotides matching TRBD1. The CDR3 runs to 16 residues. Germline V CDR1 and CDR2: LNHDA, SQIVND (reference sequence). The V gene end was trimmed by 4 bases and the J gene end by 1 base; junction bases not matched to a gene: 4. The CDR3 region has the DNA TGTGCCAGTAGTAACCCAGGGGGATCCTATAATTCACCCCTCCACTTT. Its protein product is CASSNPGGSYNSPLHF.

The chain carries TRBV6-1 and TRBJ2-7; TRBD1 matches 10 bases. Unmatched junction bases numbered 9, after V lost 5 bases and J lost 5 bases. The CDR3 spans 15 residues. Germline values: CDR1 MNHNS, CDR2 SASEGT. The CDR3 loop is CASSSRDRGPHEQYF. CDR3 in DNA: TGTGCCAGCAGTTCTAGGGACAGGGGTCCCCACGAGCAGTACTTC.

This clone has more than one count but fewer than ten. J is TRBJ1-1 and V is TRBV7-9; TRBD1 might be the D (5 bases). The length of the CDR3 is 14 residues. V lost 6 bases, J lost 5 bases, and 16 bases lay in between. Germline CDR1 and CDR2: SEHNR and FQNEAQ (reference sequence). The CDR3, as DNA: TGTGCCAGCAGACAGCAGGGCGCGGGGACTGAAGCTTTCTTT. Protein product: CASRQQGAGTEAFF.